The T cell receptor beta chain under discussion was sequenced for a study of blood T cell repertoires in COVID-19. The wider study: Donors in the United States, Italy and Spain gave samples during acute or convalescent COVID-19. PBMCs, B-cell-depleted T cells, or T cells provided the cDNA or gDNA that made up the material.

The V segment lost 4 bases and the J segment 0 bases; nucleotides outside the gene matches: 4. Germline V gene lookup returns CDR1 SGHRS and CDR2 YFSETQ. The CDR3 runs to 15 residues. As originally analysed: Quantification of nucleated cells was approximated via reference gene primer amplification. Generated by immunoSEQ multiplex PCR, the TCRdb table keeps only in-frame clones and is missing some. That table is the source of V, J and clone size, and D and trimming were worked out from the DNA. The repertoire holds nearly 60,000 clones, with roughly 90% as singletons. The sample consisted of peripheral blood. This TCR was recovered from a man in his 60s with active COVID-19. This chain links TRBV5-1 with TRBJ1-1; 9 nucleotides match TRBD1. As DNA, the CDR3 is TGCGCCAGCAGCACCGGACAGGGGATGAACACTGAAGCTTTCTTT. As protein: CASSTGQGMNTEAFF.